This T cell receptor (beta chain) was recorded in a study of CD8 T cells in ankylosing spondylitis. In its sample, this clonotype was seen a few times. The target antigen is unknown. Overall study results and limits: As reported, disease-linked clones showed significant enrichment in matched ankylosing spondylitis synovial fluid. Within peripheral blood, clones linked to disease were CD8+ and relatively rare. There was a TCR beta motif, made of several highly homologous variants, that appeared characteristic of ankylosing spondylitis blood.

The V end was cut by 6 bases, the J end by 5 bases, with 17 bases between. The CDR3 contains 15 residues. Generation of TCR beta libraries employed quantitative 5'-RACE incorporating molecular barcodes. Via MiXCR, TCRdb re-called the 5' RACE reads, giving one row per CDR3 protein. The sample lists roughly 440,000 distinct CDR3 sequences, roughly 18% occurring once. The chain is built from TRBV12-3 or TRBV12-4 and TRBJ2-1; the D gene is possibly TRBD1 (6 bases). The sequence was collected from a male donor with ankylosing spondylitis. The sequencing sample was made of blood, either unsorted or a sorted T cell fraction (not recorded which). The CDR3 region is CASRKGQFADNEQFF. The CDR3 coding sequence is TGTGCCAGCAGAAAAGGACAGTTTGCCGACAATGAGCAGTTCTTC.